This entry describes one T cell receptor beta chain. The antigen remains unidentified. PCR was performed using 60 Vbeta and 13 Jbeta primers. Clones were read by immunoSEQ multiplex PCR, and TCRdb kept only the in-frame ones, dropping some. The data hold roughly 130,000 clones, with around 66% observed a single time. CDR3 size: 15 residues. The germline V gene has CDR1 SEHNR and CDR2 FQNEAQ (reference sequence). This record comes from a study of cytomegalovirus exposure and HLA in healthy donors. The study's findings and limits: CMV serostatus alone was available as immune exposure information. A later analysis found most CMV-associated TCR beta chains apparently HLA-restricted. The productive fraction for most TCR beta V segments was about 87% or about 30% in an earlier analysis.

The sequenced sample consisted of PBMCs. This sequence joins TRBV7-9 and TRBJ2-5; a possible D gene is TRBD1 (7 bases). The tail of the sequence fits TRBJ2-7 better, so the J call may be wrong. This sequence was found in an older woman in good health and CMV-seronegative. CDR3 sequence reads: CASSFFGGGRYEQYF. CDR3 sequence (DNA): TGTGCCAGCAGCTTTTTTGGAGGGGGCCGGTACGAGCAGTACTTC.